The rows below give T cell receptor beta chains drawn from one sample of a study of T-cell memory formation after mild COVID-19. TCRdb re-derived calls from the 5' RACE reads in MiXCR, one entry per CDR3 protein. This table has some 290,000 distinct CDR3 sequences, 15% to 20% appearing once. Input material: PBMCs or a T cell subset sorted from them (not recorded which). These receptors originate from a young man who had mild COVID-19 (a few samples of this study predate the infection). Cell type and time point are not known. The CDR3 runs from the conserved cysteine through the conserved F or W. D genes are given only for firm matches. For some rows the clone size is stated as once, few or many, or as a class when expanded; others skip it.

abundance: few; j_gene: TRBJ1-2; v_gene: TRBV7-9; d_gene: NA; CDR3nt: TGTGCCAGCAGCTTAGACCCAGGTGGAGGCTACACCTTC; CDR3aa: CASSLDPGGGYTF
abundance: many; j_gene: TRBJ1-1; v_gene: TRBV5-1; d_gene: TRBD1; CDR3nt: TGCGCCAGCAGCTGGGACAGGGACACTGAAGCTTTCTTT; CDR3aa: CASSWDRDTEAFF
abundance: few; j_gene: TRBJ2-7; v_gene: TRBV5-1; d_gene: NA; CDR3nt: TGCGCCAGCAGCTTGCTGGCAGGGGAATCCTACGAGCAGTACTTC; CDR3aa: CASSLLAGESYEQYF
abundance: NA; j_gene: TRBJ2-2; v_gene: TRBV12-5; d_gene: NA; CDR3nt: TGTGCTAGTGGTTTGGTACTCCGGGGCACCGGGGAGCTGTTTTTT; CDR3aa: CASGLVLRGTGELFF
abundance: few; j_gene: TRBJ2-3; v_gene: TRBV3-1; d_gene: NA; CDR3nt: TGTGCCAGCAGCGCTTCAGGACTAAGCACAGATACGCAGTATTTT; CDR3aa: CASSASGLSTDTQYF
abundance: NA; j_gene: TRBJ2-5; v_gene: TRBV7-9; d_gene: NA; CDR3nt: TGTGCCAGCAGCTTAGAGGAGGGCCCCGCGGAGACCCAGTACTTC; CDR3aa: CASSLEEGPAETQYF
abundance: few; j_gene: TRBJ2-7; v_gene: TRBV28; d_gene: NA; CDR3nt: TGTGCCAGCGCTTCCCTCCGCGAGCAGTACTTC; CDR3aa: CASASLREQYF
abundance: few; j_gene: TRBJ2-7; v_gene: TRBV7-9; d_gene: NA; CDR3nt: TGTGCCAGCAGCCGCGCGGCCGGACTGGCCTACGAGCAGTACTTC; CDR3aa: CASSRAAGLAYEQYF
abundance: NA; j_gene: TRBJ2-5; v_gene: TRBV5-1; d_gene: NA; CDR3nt: TGCGCCAGCAGCCCTTTTGGGGGTGTGGAGACCCAGTACTTC; CDR3aa: CASSPFGGVETQYF
abundance: NA; j_gene: TRBJ2-7; v_gene: TRBV10-2; d_gene: NA; CDR3nt: TGCGCCAGCCGGGACGTCGGCTACGAGCAGTACTTC; CDR3aa: CASRDVGYEQYF